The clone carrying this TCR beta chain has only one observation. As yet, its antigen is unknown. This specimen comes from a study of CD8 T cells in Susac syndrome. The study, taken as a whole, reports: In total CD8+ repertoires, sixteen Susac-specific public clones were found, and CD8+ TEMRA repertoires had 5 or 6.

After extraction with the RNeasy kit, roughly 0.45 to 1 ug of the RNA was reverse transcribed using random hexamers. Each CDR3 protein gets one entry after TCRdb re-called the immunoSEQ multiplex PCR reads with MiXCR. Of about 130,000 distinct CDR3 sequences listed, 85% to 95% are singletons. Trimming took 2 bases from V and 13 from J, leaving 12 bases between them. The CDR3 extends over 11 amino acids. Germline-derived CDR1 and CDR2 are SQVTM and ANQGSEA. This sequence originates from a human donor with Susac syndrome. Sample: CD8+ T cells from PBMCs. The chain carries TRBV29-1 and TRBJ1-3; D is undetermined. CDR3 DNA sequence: TGCAGCGTTGAATCGGGCTCGAGAATATATTTT. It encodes CSVESGSRIYF.